This entry lists 4 T cell receptor beta chains sequenced from one sample in a study of T cell responses to AZD1222 COVID-19 vaccine. Libraries were prepared by immunoSEQ multiplex PCR; TCRdb keeps only in-frame clonotypes and omits some of them. The sample holds over 50,000 clones, 80% seen once. Specimen: peripheral blood, collected 28 days after the second AZD1222 dose. Source of these receptors: an adult who received the AZD1222 COVID-19 vaccine.

The chain carries TRBV6-1 and TRBJ2-1; 9 bases line up with TRBD2. This CDR3 is built from 13 residues. V trimming: 3 bases; J trimming: 6 bases; junction bases outside the gene matches: 0. The V gene's germline CDR1 is MNHNS and CDR2 SASEGT. Here the CDR3 DNA reads TGTGCCAGCAGTGATAGCGGGGGCAATGAGCAGTTCTTC. Amino acids: CASSDSGGNEQFF.

This clone appeared a few times. The genes are TRBV6-2 or TRBV6-3 and TRBJ1-2; D remains ambiguous. The V gene lost 2 bases and the J gene lost 3 bases, with 13 bases spanning the gap. The CDR3 totals 15 residues. Germline CDR1 and CDR2: MNHEY and SVGEGT. In DNA, the CDR3 is TGTGCCAGCAGTTACAAAGGTTCTAGATACTATGGCTACACCTTC. Protein sequence: CASSYKGSRYYGYTF.

The chain employs TRBV19 and TRBJ2-1; a possible D gene is TRBD2 (6 bases). The CDR3 is 14 amino acids. V shed 5 bases and J shed 9 bases, with 17 bases lying between them. The germline CDR1 and CDR2 sequences are LNHDA and SQIVND (reference sequence). The CDR3 is CASSRGGQYSEQFF. As DNA, the CDR3 is TGTGCCAGTAGTCGTGGAGGGCAATATAGTGAGCAGTTCTTC.

The gene calls are TRBV6-6 and TRBJ1-2, with D possibly being TRBD1 (6 bases). This CDR3 is built from 14 residues. The germline CDR1 and CDR2 sequences are MNHNY and SVGAGI (reference sequence). V dropped 7 bases and J dropped 8 bases, with 20 bases sitting between them. CDR3 sequence (DNA): TGTGCCAGCACGCCTGTCGGACAGAGTTCAGGCTACACCTTC. Protein sequence: CASTPVGQSSGYTF.